These T cell receptor beta chains were read from a single sample in a study of shared clonotypes between healthy human individuals. Here immunoSEQ multiplex PCR was the method, and the copy in TCRdb shows in-frame clones only, minus some. This sample yields more than 2 million clones, of which around 95% are seen a single time; more than 1.5% belongs to the top ten. The sequencing input was naive CD8+ T cells from PBMCs. The source is a man younger than 35 in good health. Some clones in this sample may be carry-over from other donors' samples. CDR3s include the opening cysteine and the closing phenylalanine or tryptophan. Fields, in order: D gene, V gene, J gene, clone size, CDR3 DNA, CDR3 protein. The D gene is left open where the match is weak. Some rows have no size entry. The others give once, few or many, or a class for an expanded clone.

.	TRBV6-5	TRBJ2-7	few	TGTGCCACCAAAGACCTCCAGCACGAGCAGTACTTC	CATKDLQHEQYF
.	TRBV9	TRBJ2-7	once	TGTGCCAGCAGTCGCGACCCCTCCTACGAGCAGTACTTC	CASSRDPSYEQYF
TRBD2	TRBV4-3	TRBJ2-2	.	TGCGCCAGCAGCCAAGATTGGGCTAGCGGGAGGGCCGAAGGGGAGCTGTTTTTT	CASSQDWASGRAEGELFF
TRBD2	TRBV27	TRBJ2-3	once	TGTGCCAGCAGTCCACCGGGACTAGCGGGAGCAAATACGCAGTATTTT	CASSPPGLAGANTQYF
.	TRBV5-1	TRBJ2-7	.	TGCGCCAGCACCCCGGACAGATCCTACGAGCAGTACTTC	CASTPDRSYEQYF
.	TRBV16	TRBJ1-1	.	TGTGCCAGCAGCCCGTCCTGGGGGGGGGCTGAAGCTTTCTTT	CASSPSWGGAEAFF
TRBD1	TRBV7-3	TRBJ2-7	.	TGTGCCAGCAGCTTAATGGCCCCAGGGGGCCAGCAGTACTTC	CASSLMAPGGQQYF
.	TRBV7-9	TRBJ2-6	.	TGTGCCAGCCGTTTGGAAGGGCGCTCTGGGGCCAACGTCCTGACTTTC	CASRLEGRSGANVLTF
.	TRBV27	TRBJ1-4	once	TGTGCCAGCAGTTTTGCCCAAGGTGAAAAACTGTTTTTT	CASSFAQGEKLFF
.	TRBV2	TRBJ2-7	.	TGTGCCAGCAGTGAGTCCGCGCCGGGTGGAGAAGGGTACTACGAGCAGTACTTC	CASSESAPGGEGYYEQYF
.	TRBV27	TRBJ1-5	.	TGTGCCTCAGCAGAGGGGGGGATGGCCGGGAGCAATCAGCCCCAGCATTTT	CASAEGGMAGSNQPQHF
.	TRBV15	TRBJ1-4	.	TGTGCCACCAGCAGAGGCGGGACACGGAATGAAAAACTGTTTTTT	CATSRGGTRNEKLFF
.	TRBV4-1	TRBJ2-1	.	TGCGCCAGCAGCCAAAGTGTGGGGGACAATGAGCAGTTCTTC	CASSQSVGDNEQFF
TRBD2	TRBV7-3	TRBJ2-3	.	TGTGCCAGCAGCCCCCTACGAGCGGGAAGGGAAGATACGCAGTATTTT	CASSPLRAGREDTQYF
.	TRBV19	TRBJ2-1	.	TGTGCCAGTAGTATGATAGAGGGGTACAATGAGCAGTTCTTC	CASSMIEGYNEQFF
TRBD2	TRBV9	TRBJ2-1	.	TGTGCCAGCAGCGTTCGGAGCGGGAGCCCCAGAGAGCAGTTCTTC	CASSVRSGSPREQFF
.	TRBV4-1	TRBJ2-7	few	TGCGCCAGCAGCCAGGGGACCTACGAGCAGTACTTC	CASSQGTYEQYF
.	TRBV6-5	TRBJ2-1	.	TGTGCCAGCAGTTACTCCGATCGGGAGTGGTACAATGAGCAGTTCTTC	CASSYSDREWYNEQFF
.	TRBV7-9	TRBJ2-6	.	TGTGCCAGCGCCGGCGAGGGGTACTTCCACTCTGGGGCCAACGTCCTGACTTTC	CASAGEGYFHSGANVLTF
.	TRBV30	TRBJ2-7	.	TGTGCCTGGAGTTATCCGACCCTCTACGAGCAGTACTTC	CAWSYPTLYEQYF
.	TRBV28	TRBJ2-1	.	TGTGCCAGCAGTTTGTTCGGGACCCTCAACAATGAGCAGTTCTTC	CASSLFGTLNNEQFF
TRBD2	TRBV5-1	TRBJ2-3	.	TGCGCCAGCAGCTACCTGAGCGGGGCCTACACAGATACGCAGTATTTT	CASSYLSGAYTDTQYF
.	TRBV6-1	TRBJ1-2	.	TGTGCCAGCAGTGAAGCCAGGAGGGGACCCACAATGAGAGGCTACACCTTC	CASSEARRGPTMRGYTF
.	TRBV4-2	TRBJ2-7	.	TGTGCCAGCAGCCAGGCTAAAGGGTACTACGAGCAGTACTTC	CASSQAKGYYEQYF
TRBD1	TRBV9	TRBJ2-7	once	TGTGCCAGCAGCGTGGGAGACAGGGCTCGTTATCCGTACTTC	CASSVGDRARYPYF
.	TRBV9	TRBJ1-2	.	TGTGCCAGCAGCGATCGGGCAGGGGAGGACTATGGCTACACCTTC	CASSDRAGEDYGYTF
.	TRBV28	TRBJ2-2	.	TGTGCCAGCAGTTCCACGGGTAGCACCGGGGAGCTGTTTTTT	CASSSTGSTGELFF
.	TRBV27	TRBJ2-1	.	TGTGCCAGCAGTTTAACGGGGTTCAATGAGCAGTTCTTC	CASSLTGFNEQFF
.	TRBV10-3	TRBJ2-1	.	TGTGCCATCAGTGAACCGGACAAGGGGGGTGAGCAGTTCTTC	CAISEPDKGGEQFF
.	TRBV5-1	TRBJ2-7	.	TGCGCCAGCAGCTTGGGTTTGTTGGGGGGGCGGTACGAGCAGTACTTC	CASSLGLLGGRYEQYF
TRBD2	TRBV7-9	TRBJ2-1	.	TGTGCCAGCAGCTTAGATCTAGCGGAGCCCCGCTACAATGAGCAGTTCTTC	CASSLDLAEPRYNEQFF
.	TRBV29-1	TRBJ2-1	.	TGCAGCCCGGAGCGGGTCAATGAGCAGTTCTTC	CSPERVNEQFF
.	TRBV10-2	TRBJ2-7	.	TGCGCCAGCTCGGTAGGGTATCGGAACGAGCAGTACTTC	CASSVGYRNEQYF
.	TRBV11-2	TRBJ1-5	.	TGTGCCAGCAGCTTATCGGGGGACCAGCCCCAGCATTTT	CASSLSGDQPQHF
.	TRBV12-5	TRBJ2-3	.	TGTGCTAGTGGTTTGGGGGTACTAGTCGAAGACACGCAGTATTTT	CASGLGVLVEDTQYF
.	TRBV6-1	TRBJ1-4	.	TGTGCCAGCAGTGAATTCCGGTTTGGTGAAAAACTGTTTTTT	CASSEFRFGEKLFF
TRBD1	TRBV28	TRBJ1-2	once	TGTGCCAGCAGTTTAGAAGGAAGGGGGCGCGACGCTTTCGGCTACACCTTC	CASSLEGRGRDAFGYTF
TRBD1	TRBV28	TRBJ1-2	.	TGTGCCAGCAGTTCGGACAGGGAAACTAACTATGGCTACACCTTC	CASSSDRETNYGYTF
.	TRBV21-1	TRBJ2-3	.	TGTGCCAGCAGCAAAGGAGGGACTAGCGGGATGAGAGTAGAGACAGATACGCAGTATTTT	CASSKGGTSGMRVETDTQYF
TRBD2	TRBV7-2	TRBJ2-2	.	TGTGCCAGCAGCTTAAGCCCACGGGAGGGCCCCGGGGAGCTGTTTTTT	CASSLSPREGPGELFF
TRBD1	TRBV19	TRBJ2-3	.	TGTGCCAGTAACAGGGGGAATACAGATACGCAGTATTTT	CASNRGNTDTQYF
.	TRBV7-9	TRBJ2-5	.	TGTGCCAGCAGCTTAGGCCCACGAGTGAGTGGTCGGCAAGAGACCCAGTACTTC	CASSLGPRVSGRQETQYF
TRBD1	TRBV6-5	TRBJ2-5	.	TGTGCCAGCAGTTTTAACAGGGGGCGGCCAGGCGAGACCCAGTACTTC	CASSFNRGRPGETQYF
.	TRBV15	TRBJ2-1	.	TGTGCCACCAGCAAGTCCAGGATAAGCTCCTACAATGAGCAGTTCTTC	CATSKSRISSYNEQFF
.	TRBV27	TRBJ2-7	.	TGTGCCAGCAGTCCCGGACGTATTCGGAGCAACGAGCAGTACTTC	CASSPGRIRSNEQYF
TRBD2	TRBV7-9	TRBJ2-1	once	TGTGCCAGCAGCACACCCGGGGCGGATGCGGGAGGCGAGCAGTTCTTC	CASSTPGADAGGEQFF
.	TRBV27	TRBJ2-1	.	TGTGCCAGCAGTTTATCTGGGGGTCCGTGGGATGAGCAGTTCTTC	CASSLSGGPWDEQFF
.	TRBV4-1	TRBJ1-1	once	TGCGCCAGCAGCCCAGGGATAGGCCGGGGCATGAACACTGAAGCTTTCTTT	CASSPGIGRGMNTEAFF
.	TRBV15	TRBJ2-7	.	TGTGCCACCAGCAGAGCCCTCGGGGTCTACTCCTACGAGCAGTACTTC	CATSRALGVYSYEQYF
TRBD1	TRBV6-5	TRBJ1-3	.	TGTGCCAGCAGTTATCGGACAGGGGATCTGTATTTT	CASSYRTGDLYF
.	TRBV27	TRBJ2-1	.	TGTGCCAGCAGTTTTATGGGGTACAATGAGCAGTTCTTC	CASSFMGYNEQFF